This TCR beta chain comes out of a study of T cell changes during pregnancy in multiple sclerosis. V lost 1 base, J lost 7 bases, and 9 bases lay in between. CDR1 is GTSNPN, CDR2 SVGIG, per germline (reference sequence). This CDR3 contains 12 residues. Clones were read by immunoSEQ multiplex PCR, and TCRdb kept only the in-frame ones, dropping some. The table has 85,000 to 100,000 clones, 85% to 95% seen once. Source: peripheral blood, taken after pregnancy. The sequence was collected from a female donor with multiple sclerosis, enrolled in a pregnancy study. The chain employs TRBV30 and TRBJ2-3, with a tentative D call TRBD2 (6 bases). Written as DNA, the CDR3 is TGTGCCTGGAGTGCCGGGGGTAATACGCAGTATTTT. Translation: CAWSAGGNTQYF.